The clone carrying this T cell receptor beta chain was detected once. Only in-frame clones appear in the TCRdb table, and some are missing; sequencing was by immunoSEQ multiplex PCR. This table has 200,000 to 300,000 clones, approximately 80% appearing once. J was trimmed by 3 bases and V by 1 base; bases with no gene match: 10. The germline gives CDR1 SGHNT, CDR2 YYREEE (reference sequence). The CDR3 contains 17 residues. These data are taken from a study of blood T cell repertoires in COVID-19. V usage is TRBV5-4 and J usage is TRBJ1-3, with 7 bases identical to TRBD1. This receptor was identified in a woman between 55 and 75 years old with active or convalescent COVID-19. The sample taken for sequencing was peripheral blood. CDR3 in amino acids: CASSLWLGQTGGNTIYF. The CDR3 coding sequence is TGTGCCAGCAGCTTGTGGTTGGGACAGACCGGTGGAAACACCATATATTTT.